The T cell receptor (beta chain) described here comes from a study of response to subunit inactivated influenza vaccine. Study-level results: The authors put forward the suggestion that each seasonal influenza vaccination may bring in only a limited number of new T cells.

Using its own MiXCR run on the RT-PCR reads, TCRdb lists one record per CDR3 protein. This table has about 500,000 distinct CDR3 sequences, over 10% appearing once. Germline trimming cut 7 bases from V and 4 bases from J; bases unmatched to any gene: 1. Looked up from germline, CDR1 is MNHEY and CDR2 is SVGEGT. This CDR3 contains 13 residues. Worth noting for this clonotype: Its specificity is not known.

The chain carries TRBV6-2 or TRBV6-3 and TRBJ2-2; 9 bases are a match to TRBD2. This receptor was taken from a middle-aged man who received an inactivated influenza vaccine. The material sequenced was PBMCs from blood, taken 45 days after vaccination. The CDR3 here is CASKREVTGELFF. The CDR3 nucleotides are TGTGCCAGCAAGCGGGAGGTCACCGGGGAGCTGTTTTTT.